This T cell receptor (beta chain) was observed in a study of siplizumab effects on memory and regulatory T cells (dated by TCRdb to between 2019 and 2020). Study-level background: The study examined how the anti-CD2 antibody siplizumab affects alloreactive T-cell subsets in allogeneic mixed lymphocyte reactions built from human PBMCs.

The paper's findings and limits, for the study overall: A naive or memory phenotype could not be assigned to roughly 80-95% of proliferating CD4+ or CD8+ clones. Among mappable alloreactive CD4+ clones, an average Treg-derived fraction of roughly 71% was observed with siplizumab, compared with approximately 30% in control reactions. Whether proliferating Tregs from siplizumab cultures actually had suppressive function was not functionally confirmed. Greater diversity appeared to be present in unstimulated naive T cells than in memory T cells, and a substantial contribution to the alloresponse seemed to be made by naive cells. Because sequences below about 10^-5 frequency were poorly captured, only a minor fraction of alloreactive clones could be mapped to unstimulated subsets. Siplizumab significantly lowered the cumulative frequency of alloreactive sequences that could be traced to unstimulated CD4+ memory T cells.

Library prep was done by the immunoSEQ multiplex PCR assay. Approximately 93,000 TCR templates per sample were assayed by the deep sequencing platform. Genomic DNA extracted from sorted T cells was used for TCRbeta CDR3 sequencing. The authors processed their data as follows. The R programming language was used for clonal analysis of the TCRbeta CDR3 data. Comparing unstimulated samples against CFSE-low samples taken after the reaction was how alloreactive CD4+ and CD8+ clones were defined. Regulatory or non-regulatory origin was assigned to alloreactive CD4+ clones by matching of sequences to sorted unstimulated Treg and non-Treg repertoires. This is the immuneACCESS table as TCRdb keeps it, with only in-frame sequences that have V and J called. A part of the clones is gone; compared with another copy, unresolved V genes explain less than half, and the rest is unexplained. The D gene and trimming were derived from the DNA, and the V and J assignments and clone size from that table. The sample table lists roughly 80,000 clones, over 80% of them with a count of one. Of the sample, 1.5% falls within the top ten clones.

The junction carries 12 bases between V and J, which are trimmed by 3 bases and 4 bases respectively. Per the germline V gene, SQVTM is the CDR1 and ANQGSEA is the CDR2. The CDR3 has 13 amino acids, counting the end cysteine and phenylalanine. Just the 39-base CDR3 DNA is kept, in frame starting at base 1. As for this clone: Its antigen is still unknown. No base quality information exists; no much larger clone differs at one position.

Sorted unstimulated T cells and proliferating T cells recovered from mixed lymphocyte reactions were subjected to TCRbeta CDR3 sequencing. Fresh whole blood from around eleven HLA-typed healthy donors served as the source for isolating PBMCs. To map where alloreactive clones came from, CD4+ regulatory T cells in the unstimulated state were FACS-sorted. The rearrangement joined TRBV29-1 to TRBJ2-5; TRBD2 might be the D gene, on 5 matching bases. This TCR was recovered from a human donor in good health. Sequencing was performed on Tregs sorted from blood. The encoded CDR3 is CSVDSLGGETQYF. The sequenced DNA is TGCAGCGTTGACAGTCTCGGAGGAGAGACCCAGTACTTC.